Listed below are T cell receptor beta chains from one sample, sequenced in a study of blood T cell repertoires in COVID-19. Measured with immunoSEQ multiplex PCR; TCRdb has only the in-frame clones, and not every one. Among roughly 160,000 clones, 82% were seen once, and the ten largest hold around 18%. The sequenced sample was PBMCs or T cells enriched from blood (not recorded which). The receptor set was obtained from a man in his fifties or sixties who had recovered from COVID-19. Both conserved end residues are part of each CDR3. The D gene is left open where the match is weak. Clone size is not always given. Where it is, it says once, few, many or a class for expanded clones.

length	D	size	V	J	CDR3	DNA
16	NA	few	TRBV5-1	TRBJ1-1	CASSLGARGSKTEAFF	TGCGCCAGCAGCTTGGGGGCCAGGGGCTCGAAAACTGAAGCTTTCTTT
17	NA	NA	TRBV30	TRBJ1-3	CAWSAPRGAVAGNTIYF	TGTGCCTGGAGTGCACCCCGGGGGGCGGTTGCAGGAAACACCATATATTTT
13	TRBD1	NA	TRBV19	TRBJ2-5	CASTAGGRETQYF	TGTGCCAGTACGGCAGGGGGCCGTGAGACCCAGTACTTC
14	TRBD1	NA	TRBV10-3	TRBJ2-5	CAISGQGGSETQYF	TGTGCCATCAGCGGACAGGGGGGATCAGAGACCCAGTACTTC
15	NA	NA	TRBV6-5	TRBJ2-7	CASSSRGRGGHEQYF	TGTGCCAGCAGCTCCCGGGGTAGGGGGGGACACGAGCAGTACTTC
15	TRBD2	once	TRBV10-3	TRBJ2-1	CAIFPTSGRRDEQFF	TGTGCCATTTTCCCGACTAGCGGGAGAAGGGATGAGCAGTTCTTC
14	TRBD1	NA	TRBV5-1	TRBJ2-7	CASSSLRGQDEQYF	TGCGCCAGCAGCTCCCTCAGGGGACAGGACGAGCAGTACTTC
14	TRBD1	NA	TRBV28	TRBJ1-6	CASRKDRGASPLHF	TGTGCCAGCAGGAAAGACAGGGGCGCGTCACCCCTCCACTTT
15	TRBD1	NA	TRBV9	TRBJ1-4	CASSVQTGGSEKLFF	TGTGCCAGCAGTGTTCAGACAGGGGGCTCTGAAAAACTGTTTTTT
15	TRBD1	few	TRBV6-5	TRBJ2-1	CASSYQQGAINEQFF	TGTGCCAGCAGTTACCAACAGGGGGCCATCAATGAGCAGTTCTTC
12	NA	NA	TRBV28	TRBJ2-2	CASSIFAGELFF	TGTGCCAGCAGTATTTTCGCCGGGGAGCTGTTTTTT
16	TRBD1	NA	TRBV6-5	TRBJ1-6	CASSYSGTEIGSPLHF	TGTGCCAGCAGTTACTCCGGGACAGAGATAGGGTCACCCCTCCACTTT
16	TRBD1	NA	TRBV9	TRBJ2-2	CASSVDPGGDTGELFF	TGTGCCAGCAGCGTAGACCCAGGGGGAGATACCGGGGAGCTGTTTTTT
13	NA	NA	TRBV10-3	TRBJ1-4	CAITRTYNEKLFF	TGTGCCATCACCAGGACTTATAATGAAAAACTGTTTTTT
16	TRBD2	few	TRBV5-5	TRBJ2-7	CASSPAGTSGFYEQYF	TGTGCCAGCAGCCCGGCCGGGACTAGCGGGTTTTACGAGCAGTACTTC
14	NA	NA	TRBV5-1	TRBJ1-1	CASSLGDTNTEAFF	TGCGCCAGCAGCTTGGGGGACACGAACACTGAAGCTTTCTTT
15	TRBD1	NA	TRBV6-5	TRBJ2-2	CASNGQGGHTGELFF	TGTGCCAGCAACGGACAGGGGGGGCACACCGGGGAGCTGTTTTTT
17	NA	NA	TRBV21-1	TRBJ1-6	CASTGTGGIEDNSPLHF	TGTGCCAGCACCGGGACAGGGGGCATAGAGGATAATTCACCCCTCCACTTT
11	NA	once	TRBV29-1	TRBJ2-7	CSATGSYEQYF	TGCAGCGCCACGGGGAGTTACGAGCAGTACTTC
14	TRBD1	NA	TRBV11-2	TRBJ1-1	CASSLLQGGTEAFF	TGTGCCAGCAGCTTGCTTCAGGGGGGCACTGAAGCTTTCTTT
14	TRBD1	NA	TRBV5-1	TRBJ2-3	CASSGGTGPDTQYF	TGCGCCAGCAGCGGCGGGACAGGGCCAGATACGCAGTATTTT
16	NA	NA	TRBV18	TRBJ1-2	CASSPDTNRPAYGYTF	TGTGCCAGCTCACCGGACACAAACAGGCCCGCCTATGGCTACACCTTC
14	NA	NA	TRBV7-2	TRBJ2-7	CASSSVQGSYEQYF	TGTGCCAGCAGCTCCGTCCAGGGGTCCTACGAGCAGTACTTC
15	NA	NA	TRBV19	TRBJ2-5	CASSMLGPPRETQYF	TGTGCCAGTAGTATGCTGGGCCCGCCGAGAGAGACCCAGTACTTC
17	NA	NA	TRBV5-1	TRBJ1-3	CASSLAPRASGENTIYF	TGCGCCAGCAGCTTGGCCCCGAGAGCGTCGGGTGAAAACACCATATATTTT
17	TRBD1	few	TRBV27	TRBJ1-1	CASSLTRRGLGNTEAFF	TGTGCCAGCAGTTTAACGCGCAGGGGGTTGGGGAACACTGAAGCTTTCTTT
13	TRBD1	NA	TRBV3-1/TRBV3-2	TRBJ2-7	CASSRSGGYEQYF	TGTGCCAGCAGCCGTTCAGGGGGCTACGAGCAGTACTTC
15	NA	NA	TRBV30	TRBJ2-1	CAWRGSNREYNEQFF	TGTGCCTGGAGGGGGAGCAACAGGGAGTACAATGAGCAGTTCTTC
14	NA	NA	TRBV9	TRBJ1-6	CASSVGQYNSPLHF	TGTGCCAGCAGCGTAGGCCAGTATAATTCACCCCTCCACTTT
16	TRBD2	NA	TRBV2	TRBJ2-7	CASSLSGGRGPYEQYF	TGTGCCAGCAGTCTGTCGGGCGGGAGGGGGCCCTACGAGCAGTACTTC
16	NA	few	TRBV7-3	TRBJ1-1	CASSLAAGMRGTEAFF	TGTGCCAGCAGCTTAGCAGCAGGGATGAGGGGGACTGAAGCTTTCTTT
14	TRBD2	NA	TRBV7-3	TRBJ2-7	CASSLLAGTDEQYF	TGTGCCAGCAGCTTACTAGCGGGAACGGACGAGCAGTACTTC
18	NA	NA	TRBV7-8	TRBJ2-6	CASSLAYRRSSGANVLTF	TGTGCCAGCAGCTTAGCGTACCGACGGAGCTCTGGGGCCAACGTCCTGACTTTC
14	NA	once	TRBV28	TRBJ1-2	CASSSPYRTSGYTF	TGTGCCAGCAGTTCCCCCTACAGGACTAGTGGCTACACCTTC
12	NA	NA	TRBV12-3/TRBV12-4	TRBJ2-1	CASTTLRDEQFF	TGTGCCAGCACTACTCTTCGGGATGAGCAGTTCTTC
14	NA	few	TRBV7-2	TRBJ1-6	CASSLDGYNSPLHF	TGTGCCAGCAGCTTAGACGGGTACAATTCACCCCTCCACTTT
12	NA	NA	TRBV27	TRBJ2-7	CASSSDSYEQYF	TGTGCCAGCAGTTCCGACAGCTACGAGCAGTACTTC
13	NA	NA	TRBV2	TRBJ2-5	CASRETSRETQYF	TGTGCCAGCAGGGAAACTAGTCGAGAGACCCAGTACTTC
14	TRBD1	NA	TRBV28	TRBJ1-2	CASSSTGGWYGYTF	TGTGCCAGCAGTTCCACAGGGGGCTGGTATGGCTACACCTTC
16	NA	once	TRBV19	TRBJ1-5	CASSIGAGASNQPQHF	TGTGCCAGTAGTATAGGTGCAGGGGCCTCCAATCAGCCCCAGCATTTT
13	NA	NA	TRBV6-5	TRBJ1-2	CASKAGANYGYTF	TGTGCCAGCAAGGCAGGGGCGAACTATGGCTACACCTTC
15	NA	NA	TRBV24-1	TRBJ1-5	CATSDVGGVNQPQHF	TGTGCCACCAGTGACGTCGGAGGGGTCAATCAGCCCCAGCATTTT
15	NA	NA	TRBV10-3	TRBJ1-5	CAISPGRGENQPQHF	TGTGCCATCAGCCCAGGCAGGGGCGAGAATCAGCCCCAGCATTTT
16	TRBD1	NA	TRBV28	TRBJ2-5	CASSSGTGSIQETQYF	TGTGCCAGCAGTAGTGGGACAGGGAGTATCCAAGAGACCCAGTACTTC
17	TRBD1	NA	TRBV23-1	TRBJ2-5	CASSQSGDRGRAKTQYF	TGCGCCAGCAGTCAATCAGGTGACAGGGGGCGCGCAAAGACCCAGTACTTC
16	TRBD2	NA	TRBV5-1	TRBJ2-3	CASSQAGGSIGDTQYF	TGCGCCAGCAGCCAGGCAGGCGGGAGCATCGGTGATACGCAGTATTTT
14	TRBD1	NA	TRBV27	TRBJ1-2	CASSVGRGLYGYTF	TGTGCCAGCAGTGTAGGAAGGGGGCTATATGGCTACACCTTC
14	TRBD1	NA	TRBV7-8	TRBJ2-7	CASSLGTGTYEQYF	TGTGCCAGCAGCTTAGGGACAGGGACCTACGAGCAGTACTTC
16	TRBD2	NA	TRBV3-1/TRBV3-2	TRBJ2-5	CASSHRLAGGGETQYF	TGTGCCAGCAGCCACCGCCTAGCGGGAGGTGGAGAGACCCAGTACTTC
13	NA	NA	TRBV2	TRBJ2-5	CASAVGDQETQYF	TGTGCCAGCGCAGTAGGGGATCAAGAGACCCAGTACTTC
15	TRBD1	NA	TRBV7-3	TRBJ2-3	CASSPGQGLADTQYF	TGTGCCAGCAGCCCAGGACAGGGTTTGGCAGATACGCAGTATTTT
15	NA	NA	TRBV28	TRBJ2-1	CASSLIQGRYNEQFF	TGTGCCAGCAGCCTCATTCAGGGGAGATACAATGAGCAGTTCTTC
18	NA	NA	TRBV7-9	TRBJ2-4	CASSPRGATGSAKNIQYF	TGTGCCAGCAGCCCGCGGGGTGCGACAGGGTCAGCCAAAAACATTCAGTACTTC
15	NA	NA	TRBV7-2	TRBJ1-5	CASSQDSKSNQPQHF	TGTGCCAGCAGTCAGGACAGTAAGAGCAATCAGCCCCAGCATTTT